This T cell receptor beta chain was identified in a study of blood T cells in healthy people across ages. Germline CDR1 MDHEN, CDR2 SYDVKM. The CDR3 spans 13 residues. Study conclusions and caveats: Getting older went along with TCR beta diversity per million T cells dropping roughly linearly.

Sample-barcoded 5' priming and a J-beta primer mix drove a second PCR of roughly 6 to 12 cycles. In TCRdb, the 5' RACE reads were re-called with MiXCR into one record per CDR3 protein. The sample lists about 800,000 distinct CDR3 sequences, roughly 64% occurring once. A note on this clonotype: The antigen is not known. Just one base apart from a much larger clone, this may be a read error.

Sequenced: blood. The clonotype was recovered from a young man in good health. V gene TRBV28 combines with J gene TRBJ2-5; 7 bases are shared with TRBD2. The assigned J gene may be wrong: the sequence end matches TRBJ2-7 better. The CDR3 reads CASSGSGGNEQYF. The CDR3 DNA follows: TGTGCCAGCAGTGGATCCGGGGGGAACGAGCAGTACTTC.